A selection of T cell receptor beta chains follows, all from one sample in a study of OX40 agonist ivuxolimab in advanced cancers. Produced via immunoSEQ multiplex PCR; TCRdb's table is partial and in-frame only. The data show about 79,000 clones, about 86% seen once. This sample comprised CD4+ or CD8+ T cells sorted from blood, obtained in a trial of the OX40 agonist ivuxolimab. The receptors stem from an adult with an advanced solid tumor such as melanoma, head and neck, liver or kidney cancer. Each CDR3 is given with its conserved first and last residue. D genes are given only for firm matches. Clone size is stated in some rows and not others, as once, few, many or a class when expanded.

V	D	size	J	DNA	CDR3
TRBV4-2	NA	few	TRBJ1-2	TGTGCCAGCAGCCCTATACCTTCGACAGCGCCCCGATATGGCTACACCTTC	CASSPIPSTAPRYGYTF
TRBV4-1	NA	once	TRBJ2-2	TGCGCCAGCAGCCACCGACCCACGACACCGGGCGGGGAGCTGTTTTTT	CASSHRPTTPGGELFF
TRBV5-6	TRBD1	NA	TRBJ2-7	TGTGCCAGCAGCTCCCGGGACAGGGTCTCCTACGAGCAGTACTTC	CASSSRDRVSYEQYF
TRBV4-2	NA	NA	TRBJ1-5	TGTGCCAGCAGCCAAGAAGAGGGGGGAACTCAGCCCCAGCATTTT	CASSQEEGGTQPQHF
TRBV7-2	NA	NA	TRBJ2-7	TGTGCCAGCAGCTTAAAGGGGGGCCCCGCCTACGAGCAGTACTTC	CASSLKGGPAYEQYF
TRBV28	NA	NA	TRBJ1-5	TGTGCCAGCAGTTTGGCGGGACGGTCCATCTGGCAGCCCCAGCATTTT	CASSLAGRSIWQPQHF
TRBV4-1	NA	NA	TRBJ1-1	TGCGCCAGCAGCCAAGGTTGGACAAGGGGGGTTAACACTGAAGCTTTCTTT	CASSQGWTRGVNTEAFF
TRBV6-1	NA	NA	TRBJ2-6	TGTGCCAGCAGTGAATTATTCGGGTTCTCTGGGGCCAACGTCCTGACTTTC	CASSELFGFSGANVLTF
TRBV7-2	TRBD1	NA	TRBJ2-6	TGTGCCAGCAGCCCTGACAGGGCCGGGGCCAACGTCCTGACTTTC	CASSPDRAGANVLTF
TRBV30	NA	NA	TRBJ2-1	TGTGCCTGGAGTGTGGCAGCGTACAATGAGCAGTTCTTC	CAWSVAAYNEQFF
TRBV30	NA	NA	TRBJ2-1	TGTGCCTGGAGTCCATTGGGGGCGGCCTACAATGAGCAGTTCTTC	CAWSPLGAAYNEQFF
TRBV25-1	NA	few	TRBJ1-2	TGTGCCAGCAGTCAGTGGACATTTAACAAATATGGCTACACCTTC	CASSQWTFNKYGYTF
TRBV5-4	NA	NA	TRBJ1-4	TGTGCCAGCAGCTTGGAGGGGTTGACTAATGAAAAACTGTTTTTT	CASSLEGLTNEKLFF
TRBV5-5	NA	NA	TRBJ2-5	TGTGCCAGCAGTGGGGGTGGGACCCTCCAAGAGACCCAGTACTTC	CASSGGGTLQETQYF
TRBV7-2	NA	once	TRBJ2-3	TGTGCCAGCAGCCGGCCCCCAGGGGAGGGCACGCAGTATTTT	CASSRPPGEGTQYF
TRBV7-3	NA	NA	TRBJ1-1	TGTGCCAGCAGCTTAAGCTTGAACACTGAAGCTTTCTTT	CASSLSLNTEAFF
TRBV6-5	NA	NA	TRBJ2-1	TGTGCCAGCAGTTACTCTAGCCGCCTGGAGCAGTTCTTC	CASSYSSRLEQFF
TRBV6-6	NA	NA	TRBJ2-1	TGTGCCAGCAGTCGCCGCCCCGGGGATGAGCAGTTCTTC	CASSRRPGDEQFF
TRBV7-3	NA	once	TRBJ2-3	TGTGCCAGCAGCTTAAACCCCACCTTACAGGATACGCAGTATTTT	CASSLNPTLQDTQYF
TRBV29-1	NA	NA	TRBJ1-1	TGCAGCGTTGAGACAGATCCTCTTAACACTGAAGCTTTCTTT	CSVETDPLNTEAFF
TRBV9	TRBD1	NA	TRBJ2-1	TGTGCCAGCAGCGTTTCCGGGACAGACTACAATGAGCAGTTCTTC	CASSVSGTDYNEQFF
TRBV6-1	TRBD1	NA	TRBJ1-2	TGTGCCAGCAGTGACAGGACAGGGGGAAACTATGGCTACACCTTC	CASSDRTGGNYGYTF
TRBV6-6	NA	NA	TRBJ1-3	TGTGCCAGTAAGAGGATCAGCTCTGGAAACACCATATATTTT	CASKRISSGNTIYF
TRBV6-1	NA	NA	TRBJ1-1	TGTGCCAGCAGCCTTCCGGGACACCCGACGATCTTT	CASSLPGHPTIF
TRBV7-3	NA	NA	TRBJ2-7	TGTGCCAGTTTGAACAACTCCTACGAGCAGTACTTC	CASLNNSYEQYF
TRBV2	NA	NA	TRBJ2-3	TGTGCCAGCAGTGAGAGGTCTTCGGTCACAGATACGCAGTATTTT	CASSERSSVTDTQYF
TRBV7-3	TRBD1	NA	TRBJ2-7	TGTGCCAGCAGCCCAACGACTAGGGACAGGGTAGGCGAGCAGTACTTC	CASSPTTRDRVGEQYF
TRBV6-1	TRBD1	NA	TRBJ2-3	TGTGCCAGCAGGTACGGACAGGGGAGCACAGATACGCAGTATTTT	CASRYGQGSTDTQYF
TRBV7-6	TRBD1	once	TRBJ2-5	TGTGCCAGCAGCTCCGACAGGGAAAGGGTGACCCAGTACTTC	CASSSDRERVTQYF
TRBV23-1	NA	NA	TRBJ2-5	TGCGCCAGCAGTCAATCAAAGAAGCCGGGGGTCCAGTACTTC	CASSQSKKPGVQYF
TRBV6-5	TRBD2	once	TRBJ2-2	TGTGCCAGCACCCGGACTAGCGGGATTACCGGGGAGCTGTTTTTT	CASTRTSGITGELFF